Listed here are 21 T cell receptor beta chains from one sample, sequenced in a study of blood T cell repertoires in COVID-19. This table comes from immunoSEQ multiplex PCR, and its TCRdb copy is limited to in-frame clones, with some not included. In the table there are fewer than 200,000 clones, almost 80% of which are singletons. Sequenced material: peripheral blood. Receptor source: a woman between 70 and 85 years old with acute or convalescent COVID-19.

This chain links TRBV7-9 with TRBJ1-4, with 8 bases identical to TRBD1. This CDR3 has 15 residues. V dropped 3 bases and J dropped 3; count of bases not matched to a gene: 3. From germline, CDR1 is SEHNR and CDR2 FQNEAQ (reference sequence). CDR3 DNA: TGTGCCAGCAGCTTGACGGGACAGGCTAATGAAAAACTGTTTTTT. Amino acids: CASSLTGQANEKLFF.

The J gene is TRBJ1-4, the V gene TRBV11-2, with D possibly TRBD1 on 5 matching bases. The CDR3 has 14 amino acids. The germline V and J ends were trimmed by 6 bases and 7 bases, with 15 bases remaining between them. CDR1 and CDR2 (germline): SGHAT, FQNNGV. The CDR3 DNA reads TGTGCCAGCAGTACGCAGGGTGTCGGTGAAAAACTGTTTTTT. This encodes CASSTQGVGEKLFF. The variable domain in full, with the rest retrieved from reference TRBV11-2 and TRBJ1-4, is EAGVAQSPRYKIIEKRQSVAFWCNPISGHATLYWYQQILGQGPKLLIQFQNNGVVDDSQLPKDRFSAERLKGVDSTLKIQPAKLEDSAVYLCASSTQGVGEKLFFGSGTQLSVL.

The gene calls are TRBV9 and TRBJ2-7; 10 bases map to TRBD1. The CDR3 totals 15 residues. Germline V gene lookup returns CDR1 SGDLS and CDR2 YYNGEE. J was trimmed by 5 bases and V by 4 bases; bases with no gene match: 9. The CDR3 sequence: CASSPQGQGYHEQYF. The CDR3 DNA is TGTGCCAGCAGCCCCCAGGGACAGGGGTACCACGAGCAGTACTTC.

The chain joins TRBV30 to TRBJ1-2; perhaps TRBD1 as D (6 bases). The CDR3 loop spans 15 amino acids. V was trimmed by 5 bases and J by 0 bases, leaving 16 bases between them. Germline V gene lookup returns CDR1 GTSNPN and CDR2 SVGIG (reference sequence). CDR3 sequence reads: CAWWIRTETNYGYTF. The CDR3 DNA reads TGTGCCTGGTGGATCAGGACAGAAACTAACTATGGCTACACCTTC.

J is TRBJ1-5 and V is TRBV7-8, with no clear D. The germline V gene encodes CDR1 SGHVS and CDR2 FQNEAQ. The V and J ends lost 5 bases and 4 bases respectively, with 15 bases between them. This CDR3 has 15 residues. CDR3 in DNA: TGTGCCAGCAGCCGTGGCGCCCGGGGAAATCAGCCCCAGCATTTT. Protein sequence: CASSRGARGNQPQHF.

The rearrangement joins TRBV5-4 to TRBJ1-1; TRBD1 might be the D (5 bases). The length of the CDR3 is 14 residues. The V end was cut by 0 bases, the J end by 6 bases, with 12 bases between. Germline loops: CDR1 SGHNT, CDR2 YYREEE (reference sequence). The CDR3 DNA follows: TGTGCCAGCAGCTTGGCGGGAGGGGACGCTGAAGCTTTCTTT. Translated, it gives CASSLAGGDAEAFF.

The chain recombines TRBV2 with TRBJ1-2; tentative D call: TRBD1 (6 bases). Germline CDR1 reads SNHLY; CDR2 reads FYNNEI. V dropped 7 bases and J dropped 2 bases, with 17 bases sitting between them. The CDR3 loop spans 15 amino acids. CDR3 amino acids: CASTSGESSNYGYTF. The DNA of the CDR3 is TGTGCCAGCACCTCAGGGGAAAGCTCCAACTATGGCTACACCTTC. Full variable domain (outside the CDR3, taken from reference TRBV2 and TRBJ1-2): EPEVTQTPSHQVTQMGQEVILRCVPISNHLYFYWYRQILGQKVEFLVSFYNNEISEKSEIFDDQFSVERPDGSNFTLKIRSTKLEDSAMYFCASTSGESSNYGYTFGSGTRLTVV.

CDR3 nucleotides: TGTGCCAGCAGCTTAGCGACTAAAAATTCACCCCTCCACTTT. This gives the protein CASSLATKNSPLHF. The J gene is TRBJ1-6, the V gene TRBV7-2, with D uncertain. Trimming shortened V by 0 bases and J by 7 bases, and 7 bases separated the two germline ends. This CDR3 is 14 amino acids long. Germline-derived CDR1 and CDR2 are SGHTA and FQGNSA.

The genes are TRBV29-1 and TRBJ1-2, with 9 bases lining up with TRBD1. The CDR3 runs 14 residues. Trimming at V came to 0 bases and at J to 6 bases, leaving 5 bases not matched to a gene. CDR1 and CDR2 (germline): SQVTM, ANQGSEA. The CDR3 DNA sequence: TGCAGCGTTGAAGACTGGGGACAGGGTAATGGCTACACCTTC. It specifies CSVEDWGQGNGYTF.

This rearrangement joins TRBV5-1 to TRBJ1-2; D is perhaps TRBD1 (6 bases). Germline V gene sequence: CDR1 SGHRS, CDR2 YFSETQ. The CDR3 length is 15 residues. Trimming removed 4 bases at V and 0 bases at J, with 13 bases between. The CDR3 nucleotides are TGCGCCAGCAGCGTAAATACAGGGCCTAACTATGGCTACACCTTC. As protein: CASSVNTGPNYGYTF. Complete variable domain (other parts from reference TRBV5-1 and TRBJ1-2): KAGVTQTPRYLIKTRGQQVTLSCSPISGHRSVSWYQQTPGQGLQFLFEYFSETQRNKGNFPGRFSGRQFSNSRSEMNVSTLELGDSALYLCASSVNTGPNYGYTFGSGTRLTVV.

The V gene is TRBV5-5, the J gene TRBJ2-2; a weak D match, TRBD2 (6 bases). V gave up 1 base and J gave up 7 bases, with 14 bases separating them. The CDR3 totals 15 residues. Germline lookup yields CDR1 SGHKS and CDR2 YYEKEE (reference sequence). CDR3 protein: CASSLLLAGSGELFF. DNA of the CDR3: TGTGCCAGCAGCTTGCTTCTTGCGGGAAGCGGGGAGCTGTTTTTT. Full variable domain (remainder filled in from reference TRBV5-5 and TRBJ2-2): DAGVTQSPTHLIKTRGQQVTLRCSPISGHKSVSWYQQVLGQGPQFIFQYYEKEERGRGNFPDRFSARQFPNYSSELNVNALLLGDSALYLCASSLLLAGSGELFFGEGSRLTVL.

This clone has only one observation. DNA for the CDR3: TGTGCCAGCAGCTTCGAGACAGGCTATAATTCACCCCTCCACTTT. Its translation: CASSFETGYNSPLHF. The chain uses TRBV11-2 and TRBJ1-6; a weak D match, TRBD1 (6 bases). The CDR3 runs 15 residues. Germline CDR1 is SGHAT and CDR2 is FQNNGV. Trimming shortened V by 3 bases and J by 3 bases, and 9 bases separated the two germline ends.

This clone came up once. This chain links TRBV7-9 with TRBJ2-5; 8 bases are shared with TRBD1. Losses at the gene ends were 3 bases for V and 4 bases for J; bases not matched to a gene: 10. The CDR3 totals 16 residues. Germline V gene sequence: CDR1 SEHNR, CDR2 FQNEAQ (reference sequence). CDR3 bases: TGTGCCAGCAGCTTGATCGGACAGGGAATGGGAGAGACCCAGTACTTC. It yields the protein CASSLIGQGMGETQYF.

V is TRBV3-1 (or the pseudogene TRBV3-2) and J is TRBJ2-3; maybe TRBD2 (5 bases). The V end was cut by 1 base, the J end by 2 bases, with 10 bases between. Germline loops: CDR1 LGHDT, CDR2 YNNKEL (reference sequence). The CDR3 runs to 15 residues. CDR3 region: CASSQGGSDTDTQYF. CDR3 in DNA: TGTGCCAGCAGCCAAGGAGGTAGCGACACAGATACGCAGTATTTT.

This clone was counted a single time. V gene TRBV10-1 combines with J gene TRBJ2-2, with D tentatively TRBD2 (5 bases). Germline values: CDR1 WNHNN, CDR2 SYGVQD (reference sequence). V lost 0 bases, J lost 7 bases, and 15 bases lay in between. This CDR3 contains 16 residues. CDR3 in DNA: TGCGCCAGCAGTGAGTCGCTCGGGCTAGCTGGCGGGGAGCTGTTTTTT. Its translation is CASSESLGLAGGELFF.

The V gene is TRBV12-3 or TRBV12-4, the J gene TRBJ1-2, with D maybe TRBD1 (5 bases). The V gene lost 2 bases and the J gene lost 8 bases, with 9 bases spanning the gap. The CDR3 spans 12 residues. In DNA, the CDR3 is TGTGCCAGCAGTTTAAACTACAGGGGCTACACCTTC. Residues: CASSLNYRGYTF.

This clone was seen only a few times. The CDR3 region is CASGLSLFGTSNTGELFF. The CDR3 DNA is TGTGCTAGTGGTTTGTCTCTCTTTGGGACTTCGAACACCGGGGAGCTGTTTTTT. This chain uses TRBV12-5 with TRBJ2-2, with D perhaps TRBD2 (6 bases). Trimming took off 2 bases at V and 0 bases at J, with 16 bases between the two ends. CDR3 length equals 18 residues. Germline CDR1 and CDR2: LGHNT and FRNRAP.

This sequence joins TRBV5-5 and TRBJ1-4, with D possibly being TRBD1 (5 bases). Germline V gene lookup returns CDR1 SGHKS and CDR2 YYEKEE (reference sequence). The CDR3 totals 15 residues. Between the trimmed V and J ends, which lost 0 bases and 4 bases, there was a span of 10 bases. This chain's CDR3 is CASSLGGTLNEKLFF. The CDR3 DNA follows: TGTGCCAGCAGCTTGGGGGGCACCCTTAATGAAAAACTGTTTTTT. Supplemented by reference TRBV5-5 and TRBJ1-4, the full variable domain reads DAGVTQSPTHLIKTRGQQVTLRCSPISGHKSVSWYQQVLGQGPQFIFQYYEKEERGRGNFPDRFSARQFPNYSSELNVNALLLGDSALYLCASSLGGTLNEKLFFGSGTQLSVL.

This chain joins TRBV6-5 and TRBJ2-7, with 7 positions matching TRBD1. J gave up 6 bases and V 6 bases, and 11 bases lay outside the gene matches. The CDR3 is made up of 14 amino acids. Germline V gives CDR1 MNHEY, CDR2 SVGAGI. The CDR3 is CASRRQGFGLEQYF. CDR3 in DNA: TGTGCCAGCAGACGACAGGGTTTCGGCCTCGAGCAGTACTTC.

This chain connects TRBV18 to TRBJ1-3, with no clear D. This CDR3 is 15 amino acids long. With 0 bases removed from V and 5 bases from J, the gap between germline ends came to 11 bases. Germline-derived CDR1 and CDR2 are KGHSH and LQKENI. The CDR3 coding sequence is TGTGCCAGCTCACCACCCAACCGCGGAAGAAACACCATATATTTT. The encoded protein is CASSPPNRGRNTIYF.

This rearrangement joins TRBV14 to TRBJ2-4; D is undetermined. Trimming removed 0 bases at V and 7 bases at J, with 10 bases between. This CDR3 has 14 amino acids. Per the germline V gene, CDR1 is SGHDN and CDR2 is FVKESK. The chain's CDR3 is CASSQDSTQNIQYF. In DNA form, the CDR3 reads TGTGCCAGCAGCCAAGATTCGACTCAGAACATTCAGTACTTC.